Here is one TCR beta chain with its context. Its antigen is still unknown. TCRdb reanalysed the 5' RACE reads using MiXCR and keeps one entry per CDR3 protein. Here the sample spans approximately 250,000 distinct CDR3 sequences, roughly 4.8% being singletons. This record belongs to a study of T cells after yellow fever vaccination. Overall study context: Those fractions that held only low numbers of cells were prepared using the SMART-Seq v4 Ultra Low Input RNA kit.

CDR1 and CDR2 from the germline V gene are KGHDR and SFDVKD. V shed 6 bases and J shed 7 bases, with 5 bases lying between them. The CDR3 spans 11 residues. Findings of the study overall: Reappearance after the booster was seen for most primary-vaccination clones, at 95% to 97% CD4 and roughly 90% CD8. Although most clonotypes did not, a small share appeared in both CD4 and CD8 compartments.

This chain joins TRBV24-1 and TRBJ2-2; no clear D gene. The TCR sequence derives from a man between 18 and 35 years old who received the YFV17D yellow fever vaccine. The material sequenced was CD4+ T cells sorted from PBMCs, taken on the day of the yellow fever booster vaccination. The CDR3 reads CATSRYGELFF. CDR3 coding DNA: TGTGCCACCAGTCGTTACGGGGAGCTGTTTTTT.